This T cell receptor (beta chain) was identified in a study of blood T cell repertoires in COVID-19. Germline V gives CDR1 LGHDT, CDR2 YNNKEL (reference sequence). This CDR3 contains 13 residues. Authors' methods: Cell counts per sample came from amplifying reference gene primers. Sequencing used immunoSEQ multiplex PCR; TCRdb keeps in-frame clones, though not all of them. V and J calls and clone size are those listed in that table; D and trimming were worked out from the DNA. The repertoire holds over 90,000 clones, with about 74% as singletons. Regarding this clone: The junction departs from germline at one end; a sequencing error may be responsible. Other DNA sequences in this sample translate to the same CDR3.

The chain recombines TRBV3-1 (or the pseudogene TRBV3-2) with TRBJ1-1; TRBD1 matches 9 bases. The source material was peripheral blood. The clonotype comes from a man between 70 and 80 years old with COVID-19, enrolled during active disease. This CDR3 reads CASSRLDRGEAFF. The CDR3 coding sequence is TGCGCCAGCAGCCGCCTGGACAGGGGCGAAGCTTTCTTT.